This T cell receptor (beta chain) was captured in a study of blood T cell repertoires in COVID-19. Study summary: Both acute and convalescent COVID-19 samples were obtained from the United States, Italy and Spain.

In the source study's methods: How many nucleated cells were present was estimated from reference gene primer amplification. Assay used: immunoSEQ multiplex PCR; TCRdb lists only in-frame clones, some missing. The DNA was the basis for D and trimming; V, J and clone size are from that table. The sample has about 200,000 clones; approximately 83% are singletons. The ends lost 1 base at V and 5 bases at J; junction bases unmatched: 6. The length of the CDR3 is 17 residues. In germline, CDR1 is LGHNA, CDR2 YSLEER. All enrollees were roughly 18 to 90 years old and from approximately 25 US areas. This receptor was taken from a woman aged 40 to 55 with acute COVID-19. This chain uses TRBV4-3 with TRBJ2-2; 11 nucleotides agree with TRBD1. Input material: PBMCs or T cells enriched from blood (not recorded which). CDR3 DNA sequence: TGCGCCAGCAGCCAAGTGTGGGGACAGGGGGGAACCGGGGAGCTGTTTTTT. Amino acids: CASSQVWGQGGTGELFF.